This TCR beta chain is drawn from a study of shared clonotypes between healthy human individuals. Produced via immunoSEQ multiplex PCR; TCRdb's table is partial and in-frame only. The sample lists some 2,100,000 clones; under 97% were seen once. V was pared by 2 bases and J by 6 bases, with 9 bases of the junction left unmatched. From germline, CDR1 is SGHVS and CDR2 FQNEAQ. The CDR3 contains 16 residues. The sequenced material came from naive CD4+ T cells sorted from blood. Subset defined: CD45RA+ positively selected. The chain is built from TRBV7-8 and TRBJ2-1, with TRBD1 identical over 8 bases. The clonotype was recovered from a man aged 18 to 29 in good health. The chain's CDR3 is CASSLRDRQGGNEQFF. The CDR3 DNA follows: TGTGCCAGCAGCTTAAGGGACAGGCAGGGCGGCAATGAGCAGTTCTTC.